These 8 T cell receptor beta chains came from one sample sequenced in a study of shared clonotypes between healthy human individuals. Assay: immunoSEQ multiplex PCR; the TCRdb copy retains only in-frame clones and omits some. The sample has about 2.4 million clones, approximately 94% seen once. The material sequenced was naive CD4+ T cells from PBMCs. Subset: CD45RA+ positively selected. Receptors originate from a man aged 18 to 29 in good health. Some clones in this sample may be carry-over from other donors' samples.

This sequence joins TRBV19 and TRBJ2-3; 10 bases map to TRBD2. The CDR3 is 14 amino acids. The germline V gene encodes CDR1 LNHDA and CDR2 SQIVND (reference sequence). Trimming removed 8 bases from V and 4 bases from J; junction bases left unmatched: 6. CDR3 sequence reads: CASRLAGAPDTQYF. Written as DNA, the CDR3 is TGTGCCAGTCGCCTAGCGGGAGCTCCAGATACGCAGTATTTT.

The chain has TRBV27 and TRBJ1-4, with no clear D. Germline V CDR1 and CDR2: MNHEY, SMNVEV (reference sequence). This CDR3 contains 13 residues. V lost 2 bases and J lost 5, with 6 bases in between. The CDR3 spells CASSLRSNEKLFF. In DNA, the CDR3 is TGTGCCAGCAGTTTACGGTCGAATGAAAAACTGTTTTTT.

This chain links TRBV5-4 with TRBJ1-2, with D maybe TRBD1 (5 bases). Germline lookup yields CDR1 SGHNT and CDR2 YYREEE (reference sequence). Trimming stripped 4 bases from V and 8 bases from J, with 18 bases between. The CDR3 totals 14 residues. The CDR3 DNA sequence: TGTGCCAGCAGCCCCGGGACGGGGGTATGGGGCTACACCTTC. Translating gives CASSPGTGVWGYTF.

The chain is built from TRBV14 and TRBJ2-7; D is tentatively TRBD1 or TRBD2 (6 bases each). The CDR3 totals 15 residues. Germline CDR1 and CDR2: SGHDN and FVKESK. Trimming pared 4 bases from V and 3 bases from J, leaving 16 bases between. The CDR3 DNA follows: TGTGCCAGCAGCCCCGGGAGAGCCAGGGGCTACGAGCAGTACTTC. This gives the protein CASSPGRARGYEQYF.

This chain connects TRBV7-8 to TRBJ1-1; D gene unclear. Germline loops: CDR1 SGHVS, CDR2 FQNEAQ. The CDR3 covers 14 residues. V shed 6 bases and J shed 0 bases, with 11 bases lying between them. CDR3 bases: TGTGCCAGCAGTCGACGGACGTTGAACACTGAAGCTTTCTTT. Translating gives CASSRRTLNTEAFF.

Notes on this clone: Other DNA variants within this sample encode the same CDR3. The gene calls are TRBV18 and TRBJ2-1, with D unclear. This CDR3 has 13 amino acids. The germline V gene has CDR1 KGHSH and CDR2 LQKENI. V lost 3 bases and J 4 bases, leaving 7 bases between the germline ends. The CDR3 coding sequence is TGTGCCAGCTCACCGGATGGATACAATGAGCAGTTCTTC. Amino acid sequence: CASSPDGYNEQFF.

In the case of this clone: The same CDR3 arises from other DNA sequences in this sample as well. The genes are TRBV5-1 and TRBJ1-1; 7 positions agree with TRBD1. Looked up from germline, CDR1 is SGHRS and CDR2 is YFSETQ. The CDR3 sequence is 15 residues long. Trimming removed 1 base from V and 1 base from J; junction bases left unmatched: 4. CDR3 in amino acids: CASSLRTGQNTEAFF. The CDR3, as DNA: TGCGCCAGCAGCTTGCGGACAGGACAGAACACTGAAGCTTTCTTT.

The rearrangement uses TRBV6-1 and TRBJ2-3; no firm D call. From germline, CDR1 is MNHNS and CDR2 SASEGT. This CDR3 contains 16 residues. V was shortened by 2 bases and J by 2 bases, with 14 bases between the two germline ends. CDR3 sequence: CASSERPAINTDTQYF. The DNA for the CDR3 is TGTGCCAGCAGTGAACGTCCGGCTATTAACACAGATACGCAGTATTTT.